This T cell receptor (beta chain) is from a study of blood T cell repertoires in COVID-19. Study background: T cells, B-cell-depleted T cells, or PBMCs provided the cDNA or gDNA that served as material.

Authors' methods: Reference gene primers were amplified, and this amplification served to estimate nucleated cell counts. Measured with immunoSEQ multiplex PCR; TCRdb has only the in-frame clones, and not every one. D and trimming come from the DNA, and the V and J calls and clone size come from that table. The repertoire holds 100,000 to 150,000 clones, with 86% as singletons. The sample holds a few counts of this clone. V was clipped by 1 base and J by 5 bases; unmatched bases: 7. In germline, CDR1 is LGHNA, CDR2 YNFKEQ. The CDR3 covers 16 residues. V is TRBV4-2 and J is TRBJ2-1; 8 bases agree with TRBD2. The origin of this receptor is a man between 65 and 85 years old who had recovered from COVID-19. What was sequenced was peripheral blood. CDR3 loop: CASSQVGGGHDNEQFF. The DNA of the CDR3 is TGTGCCAGCAGCCAAGTTGGCGGGGGGCACGACAATGAGCAGTTCTTC.